The clone carrying this TCR beta chain has only a few counts. What it binds is unknown. Trimming pared 0 bases from V and 1 base from J, leaving 11 bases between. Germline CDR1 and CDR2: SGHTA and FQGNSA. The CDR3 loop spans 16 amino acids. The assay that was used to sequence DNA from cultured CD4+ T cells was the Oncomine TCR Beta short-read assay. MiXCR, run by TCRdb on the PCR reads, gives a single entry per CDR3 protein. The sample has 20,000 to 25,000 distinct CDR3 sequences, 40% to 50% seen once. Treatment: approximately 9-day PBMC culture with coronavirus spike peptide pools or control peptides (ViraFEST assay). The sample belongs to a study of vaccination and CD4 T cells after COVID-19. Study at large: The convalescent group had six males, four females, seven Caucasians, two Asians, one multiracial. Ranging from 14 to 241, the interval between dose two and post-vaccine sampling had a median of roughly 2.5 months.

The clonotype originates from a human donor who received a COVID-19 vaccine. The V gene is TRBV7-2, the J gene TRBJ2-3; a weak D match, TRBD1 (6 bases). The material was CD4+ T cells from blood, cultured in vitro, obtained before SARS-CoV-2 vaccination. Here the CDR3 DNA reads TGTGCCAGCAGCTTAGCATCCAGGGGTGGCACAGATACGCAGTATTTT. Translating it yields CASSLASRGGTDTQYF.